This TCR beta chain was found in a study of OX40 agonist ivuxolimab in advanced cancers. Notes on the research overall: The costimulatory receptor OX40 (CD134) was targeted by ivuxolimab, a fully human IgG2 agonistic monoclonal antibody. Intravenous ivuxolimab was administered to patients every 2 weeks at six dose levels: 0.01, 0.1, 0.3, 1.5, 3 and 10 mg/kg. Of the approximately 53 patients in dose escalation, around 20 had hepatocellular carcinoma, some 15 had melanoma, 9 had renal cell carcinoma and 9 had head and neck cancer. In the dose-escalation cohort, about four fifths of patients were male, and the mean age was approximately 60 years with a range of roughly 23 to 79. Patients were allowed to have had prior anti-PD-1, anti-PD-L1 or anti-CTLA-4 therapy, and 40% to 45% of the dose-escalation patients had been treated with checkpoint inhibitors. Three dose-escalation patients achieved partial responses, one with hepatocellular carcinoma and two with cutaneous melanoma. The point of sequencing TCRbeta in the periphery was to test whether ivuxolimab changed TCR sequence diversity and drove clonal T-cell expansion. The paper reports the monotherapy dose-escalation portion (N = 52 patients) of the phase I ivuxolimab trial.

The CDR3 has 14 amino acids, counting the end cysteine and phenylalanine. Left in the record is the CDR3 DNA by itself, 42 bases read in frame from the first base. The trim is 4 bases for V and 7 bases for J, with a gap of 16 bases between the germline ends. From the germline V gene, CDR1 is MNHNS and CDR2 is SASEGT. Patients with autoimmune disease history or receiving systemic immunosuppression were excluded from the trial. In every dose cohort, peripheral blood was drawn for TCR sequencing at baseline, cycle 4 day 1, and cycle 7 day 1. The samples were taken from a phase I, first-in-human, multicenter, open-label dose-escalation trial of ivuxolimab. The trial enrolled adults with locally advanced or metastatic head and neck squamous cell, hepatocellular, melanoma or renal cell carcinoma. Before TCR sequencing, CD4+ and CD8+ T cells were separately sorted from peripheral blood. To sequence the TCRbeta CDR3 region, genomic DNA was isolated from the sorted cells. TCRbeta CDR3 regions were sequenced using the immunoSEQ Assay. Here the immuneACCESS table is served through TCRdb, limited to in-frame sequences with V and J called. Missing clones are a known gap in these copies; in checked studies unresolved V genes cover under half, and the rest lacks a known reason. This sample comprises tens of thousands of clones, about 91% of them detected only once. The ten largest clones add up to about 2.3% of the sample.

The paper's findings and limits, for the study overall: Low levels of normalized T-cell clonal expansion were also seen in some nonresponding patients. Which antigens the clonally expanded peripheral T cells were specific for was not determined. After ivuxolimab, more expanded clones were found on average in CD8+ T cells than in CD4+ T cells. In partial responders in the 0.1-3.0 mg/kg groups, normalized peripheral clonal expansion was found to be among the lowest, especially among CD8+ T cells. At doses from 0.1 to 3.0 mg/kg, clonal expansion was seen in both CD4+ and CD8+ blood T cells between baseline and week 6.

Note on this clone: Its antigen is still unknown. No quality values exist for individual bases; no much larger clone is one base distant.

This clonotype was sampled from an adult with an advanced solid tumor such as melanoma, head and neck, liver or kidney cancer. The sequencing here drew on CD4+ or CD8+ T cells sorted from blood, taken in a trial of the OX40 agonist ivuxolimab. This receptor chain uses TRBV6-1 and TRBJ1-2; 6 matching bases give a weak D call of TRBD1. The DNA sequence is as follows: TGTGCCAGCAGTGGGGGGGCGGGGAGGAGTGGCTACACCTTC. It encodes CASSGGAGRSGYTF.